This T cell receptor beta chain was sequenced in a study of blood T cells in healthy people across ages. Then a second PCR, running roughly 7 to 11 cycles, was carried out with a sample-barcoded 5' primer and a J-beta primer mix. One entry per CDR3 protein, called by TCRdb with MiXCR from the 5' RACE reads. Of approximately 690,000 distinct CDR3 sequences listed, roughly 41% were seen once; the top ten hold around 30%. Worth noting for this clonotype: Its cognate antigen is unknown.

Germline CDR1 and CDR2: LGHNA and YNFKEQ. V lost 4 bases and J lost 0, with 10 bases in between. This CDR3 has 15 amino acids. Study results and limitations: The recorded TCR beta diversity per million T cells decreased in a roughly linear manner with age. Greater diversity and more naive CD4+ cells were seen in long-lived donors than in aged donors.

The sample consisted of blood. J is TRBJ1-3 and V is TRBV4-2; D not certain. The source of this sequence is an elderly man in good health. CDR3 bases: TGTGCCAGCAGCCGCATAGGGAACTCTGGAAACACCATATATTTT. Protein product: CASSRIGNSGNTIYF.